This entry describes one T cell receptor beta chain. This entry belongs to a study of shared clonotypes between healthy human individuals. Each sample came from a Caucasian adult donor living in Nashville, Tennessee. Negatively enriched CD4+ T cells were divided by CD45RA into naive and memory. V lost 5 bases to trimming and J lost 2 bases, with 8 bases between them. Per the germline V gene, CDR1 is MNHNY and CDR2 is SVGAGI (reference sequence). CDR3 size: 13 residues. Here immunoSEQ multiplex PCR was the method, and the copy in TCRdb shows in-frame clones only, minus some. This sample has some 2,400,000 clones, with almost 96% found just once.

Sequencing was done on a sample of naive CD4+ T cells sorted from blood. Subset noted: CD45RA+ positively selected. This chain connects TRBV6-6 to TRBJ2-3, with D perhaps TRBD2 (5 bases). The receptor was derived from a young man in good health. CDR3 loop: CASSGLFTDTQYF. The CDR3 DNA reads TGTGCCAGCAGTGGACTGTTCACAGATACGCAGTATTTT.